This note documents a single T cell receptor beta chain sequence. The V and J ends lost 6 bases and 9 bases respectively, with 21 bases between them. The CDR3 loop spans 14 amino acids. Libraries were prepared by immunoSEQ multiplex PCR; TCRdb keeps only in-frame clonotypes and omits some of them. The repertoire holds under 75,000 clones, with approximately 94% as singletons. This specimen comes from a study of technical replicates of blood from a few donors. The sample comprised T cells isolated from PBMCs. The chain carries TRBV5-3 and TRBJ1-2; no clear D. TRBV5-3 is labeled an ORF, and its function is uncertain. This TCR came from a human donor in good health. For the CDR3, the DNA is TGTGCCAGAAATCCGAGACACCTCTCGGCCAGCTACACCTTC. This codes for CARNPRHLSASYTF.